These 14 T cell receptor beta chains came from one sample sequenced in a study of CD4 and CD8 cells across lung adenocarcinoma regions. MiXCR was run by TCRdb on the PCR reads, yielding one entry per CDR3 protein. Of approximately 11,000 distinct CDR3 sequences listed, approximately 53% are singletons. Material: CD8+ T cells from the center of a lung tumor. The receptor source for this set is a female donor with lung adenocarcinoma. The CD4 and CD8 labels of this study may be unreliable.

This clonotype was observed at least ten times. This chain joins TRBV4-1 and TRBJ2-3; D remains unclear. V lost 4 bases, J lost 4 bases, and 9 bases lay in between. Germline V gene sequence: CDR1 MGHRA, CDR2 YSYEKL. The CDR3 has 13 residues. Here the CDR3 reads CASSPQGADTQYF. DNA of the CDR3: TGCGCCAGCAGCCCGCAAGGAGCAGATACGCAGTATTTT.

In its sample, this clonotype was seen many times. The rearrangement links TRBV10-2 to TRBJ1-2, with 7 nucleotides matching TRBD1. The V segment lost 7 bases and the J segment 7 bases; nucleotides outside the gene matches: 6. This CDR3 has 12 residues. CDR1 and CDR2 (germline): WSHSY, SAAADI. This CDR3 reads CASTPGGSGYTF. The CDR3 region has the DNA TGCGCCAGCACTCCAGGGGGTTCTGGCTACACCTTC.

This clonotype was counted at least ten times. The rearrangement joins TRBV11-3 to TRBJ2-1; 8 positions agree with TRBD1. V dropped 4 bases and J dropped 6; count of bases not matched to a gene: 8. This CDR3 has 15 residues. Germline V gene data show CDR1 as SGHNT and CDR2 as YENEEA. As DNA, the CDR3 is TGTGCCAGCAGCTCGCTAGGGACAGGCCTCAATGAGCAGTTCTTC. It encodes CASSSLGTGLNEQFF.

The chain carries TRBV6-1 and TRBJ2-1; 9 bases agree with TRBD2. The assigned J gene may be wrong: the sequence end matches TRBJ2-7 better. Germline loops: CDR1 MNHNS, CDR2 SASEGT. The CDR3 has 15 amino acids. The CDR3 here is CASTGRSSGKYEQYF. The CDR3 DNA follows: TGTGCCAGCACCGGTAGGTCTAGCGGGAAATACGAGCAGTACTTC.

The chain links TRBV7-2 to TRBJ1-1; D perhaps matches TRBD1 (6 bases). This CDR3 comprises 13 residues. V lost 5 bases, J lost 8 bases, and 15 bases lay in between. CDR1 SGHTA and CDR2 FQGNSA come from the germline V gene. The CDR3 loop is CASSPGQWLEAFF. CDR3 coding DNA: TGTGCCAGCAGCCCAGGACAGTGGCTCGAAGCTTTCTTT.

This chain joins TRBV6-1 and TRBJ2-1; the D gene is possibly TRBD2 (6 bases). Germline assignment: CDR1 MNHNS and CDR2 SASEGT. Trimming took 4 bases from V and 0 from J, leaving 7 bases between them. This CDR3 is built from 14 residues. The CDR3 nucleotides are TGTGCCAGCAGTGCGCGGGGCTCCTACAATGAGCAGTTCTTC. Translation gives CASSARGSYNEQFF.

This clonotype was seen repeatedly, ten times or more. The chain couples TRBV2 to TRBJ2-1; D unclear. The assigned J gene may be wrong: the sequence end matches TRBJ2-5 better. The CDR3 sequence is 11 residues long. Germline values: CDR1 SNHLY, CDR2 FYNNEI. The CDR3 protein is CASSAVETQYF. CDR3 in DNA: TGTGCCAGCAGCGCGGTAGAGACCCAGTACTTC.

The rearrangement links TRBV6-5 to TRBJ1-1; D not resolved. The V gene's germline CDR1 is MNHEY and CDR2 SVGAGI. The V end lost 3 bases, the J end lost 7 bases, and 9 bases lay between the germline ends. This CDR3 has 12 amino acids. CDR3 amino acids: CASSYVGGEAFF. In nucleotides, the CDR3 is TGTGCCAGCAGTTATGTGGGAGGTGAAGCTTTCTTT.

The chain recombines TRBV27 with TRBJ2-3; 8 positions match TRBD1. The DNA end favors TRBJ2-7, so the J call may be wrong. The CDR3 is 16 residues long. Germline V gene sequence: CDR1 MNHEY, CDR2 SMNVEV (reference sequence). The CDR3 region is CASGGHGTGGKDTQYF. The CDR3 region has the DNA TGTGCCAGCGGGGGGCACGGGACAGGTGGCAAAGATACGCAGTACTTC.

This clonotype was seen once. The J gene is TRBJ2-4, the V gene TRBV4-1; D gene ambiguous. V was cut by 4 bases and J by 8 bases, with 12 bases left in between. There are 13 residues in the CDR3. Germline CDR1 and CDR2: MGHRA and YSYEKL. CDR3 bases: TGCGCCAGCAGCCGCCTGGGAACGCACATTCAGTACTTC. It codes for CASSRLGTHIQYF.

In its sample, this clonotype is large (0.1 to 1%). The gene calls are TRBV6-1 and TRBJ2-1; TRBD2 agrees at 12 bases. J gave up 6 bases and V 2 bases, and 5 bases lay outside the gene matches. Germline-derived CDR1 and CDR2 are MNHNS and SASEGT. The CDR3 is 16 amino acids. In DNA, the CDR3 is TGTGCCAGCAGTGAAACGTGGACTAGCGGGACCAATGAGCAGTTCTTC. Protein sequence: CASSETWTSGTNEQFF.

Relative to its sample, this clonotype is medium-sized. This rearrangement joins TRBV6-1 to TRBJ2-5; 8 positions agree with TRBD1. The J call may be wrong; the DNA end is better matched by TRBJ2-7. Germline loops: CDR1 MNHNS, CDR2 SASEGT. The length of the CDR3 is 13 residues. This chain's CDR3 is CASSEDRVDEQYF. The CDR3 coding sequence is TGTGCCAGCAGTGAGGACAGGGTGGACGAGCAGTACTTC.

This clonotype was counted between two and nine times. The gene calls are TRBV6-1 and TRBJ2-3, with a weak D call TRBD2 (5 bases). The CDR3 length is 13 residues. The germline gives CDR1 MNHNS, CDR2 SASEGT. V was trimmed by 6 bases and J by 8 bases, leaving 15 bases between them. CDR3 in amino acids: CASRRAETPTQYF. CDR3 nucleotide sequence: TGTGCCAGCAGGAGGGCGGAAACCCCTACGCAGTATTTT.

This chain connects TRBV6-1 to TRBJ2-1, with 7 bases aligning to TRBD2. CDR1 is MNHNS and CDR2 is SASEGT in the germline V gene. This CDR3 contains 18 residues. The J segment lost 4 bases and the V segment lost 2 bases, leaving 14 bases of the junction unmatched. The DNA for the CDR3 is TGTGCCAGCAGTGAATTTGGGGGAGGGCCTGGTACTTACAATGAGCAGTTCTTC. Residues: CASSEFGGGPGTYNEQFF.